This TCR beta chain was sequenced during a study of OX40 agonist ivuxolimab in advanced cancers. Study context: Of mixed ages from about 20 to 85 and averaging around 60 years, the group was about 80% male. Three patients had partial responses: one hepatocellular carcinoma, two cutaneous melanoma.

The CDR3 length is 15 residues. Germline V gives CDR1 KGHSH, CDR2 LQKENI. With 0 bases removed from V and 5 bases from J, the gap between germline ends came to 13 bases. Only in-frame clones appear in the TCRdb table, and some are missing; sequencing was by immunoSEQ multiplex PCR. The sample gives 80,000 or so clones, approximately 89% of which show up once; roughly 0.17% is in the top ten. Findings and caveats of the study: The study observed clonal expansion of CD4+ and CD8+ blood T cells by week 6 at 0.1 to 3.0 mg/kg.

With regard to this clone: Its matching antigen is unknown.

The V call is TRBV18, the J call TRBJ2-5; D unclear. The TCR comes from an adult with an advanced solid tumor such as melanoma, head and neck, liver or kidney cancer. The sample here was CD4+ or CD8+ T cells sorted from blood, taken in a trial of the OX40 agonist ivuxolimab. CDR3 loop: CASSPPKSPRETQYF. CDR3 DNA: TGTGCCAGCTCACCACCGAAAAGTCCTCGGGAGACCCAGTACTTC.